These 23 T cell receptor beta chains came from one sample sequenced in a study of graft-versus-host responses after intestinal transplantation (dated by TCRdb to the early 2020s). Their target antigens are unknown. The receptor library was made with the immunoSEQ multiplex PCR assay. Entries here come from immuneACCESS through TCRdb and include only in-frame sequences with V and J called. Some clones fail to appear in such tables; in the studies checked, an unresolved V gene covers under half of the shortfall, and the cause of the remainder is unknown. Within this sample are roughly 85,000 clones, with 80% to 95% of them counted one time only. The ten most abundant clones make up 6% to 9% of the sample. The time point label, read with the paper, signifies: cells obtained before transplantation from donor or recipient. Source: unstimulated CD8+ T cells sorted from spleen or lymph node cells, taken before transplant. The receptors were sampled from a human donor who was the organ donor for an intestinal transplant.

This chain joins TRBV5-6 and TRBJ2-7; D gene ambiguous. The germline V gene encodes CDR1 SGHDT and CDR2 YYEEEE. V shed 2 bases and J shed 6 bases, with 15 bases lying between them. The CDR3 covers 14 residues. This chain's CDR3 is CASSLIRTPGEQYF. The DNA for the CDR3 is TGTGCCAGCAGCTTAATCAGGACCCCCGGCGAGCAGTACTTC.

The chain couples TRBV5-1 to TRBJ2-7; D uncertain. The germline V and J ends were trimmed by 0 bases and 2 bases, with 12 bases remaining between them. Germline V gene data show CDR1 as SGHRS and CDR2 as YFSETQ. The CDR3 is made up of 15 amino acids. CDR3 in DNA: TGCGCCAGCAGCTTGGAAGGGTATCCCCCCTACGAGCAGTACTTC. Translation: CASSLEGYPPYEQYF. Looking up the rest from reference TRBV5-1 and TRBJ2-7 gives the full variable domain: KAGVTQTPRYLIKTRGQQVTLSCSPISGHRSVSWYQQTPGQGLQFLFEYFSETQRNKGNFPGRFSGRQFSNSRSEMNVSTLELGDSALYLCASSLEGYPPYEQYFGPGTRLTVT.

The chain is built from TRBV11-2 and TRBJ1-3; D uncertain. CDR3 size: 17 residues. The V gene lost 0 bases and the J gene lost 4 bases, with 16 bases spanning the gap. In germline, CDR1 is SGHAT, CDR2 FQNNGV. The CDR3 reads CASSLDHYGPLGNTIYF. CDR3 in DNA: TGTGCCAGCAGCTTAGATCACTACGGCCCTCTCGGAAACACCATATATTTT.

The chain employs TRBV7-9 and TRBJ1-2; the D is unclear. From germline, CDR1 is SEHNR and CDR2 FQNEAQ (reference sequence). This CDR3 spans 16 amino acids. Trimming stripped 2 bases from V and 0 bases from J, with 13 bases between. CDR3 amino acids: CASSLNPGTANYGYTF. Written as DNA, the CDR3 is TGTGCCAGCAGCTTAAACCCAGGAACAGCTAACTATGGCTACACCTTC. Using reference TRBV7-9 and TRBJ1-2 for the parts outside the CDR3, the full variable domain is DTGVSQNPRHKITKRGQNVTFRCDPISEHNRLYWYRQTLGQGPEFLTYFQNEAQLEKSRLLSDRFSAERPKGSFSTLEIQRTEQGDSAMYLCASSLNPGTANYGYTFGSGTRLTVV.

The CDR3 sequence: CASSPRGVGNEQFF. In DNA, the CDR3 is TGTGCCAGCAGTCCCCGGGGTGTTGGGAATGAGCAGTTCTTC. The chain combines TRBV27 with TRBJ2-1; weak D call: TRBD2 (5 bases). The CDR3 length is 14 residues. The germline V gene encodes CDR1 MNHEY and CDR2 SMNVEV (reference sequence). V was shortened by 5 bases and J by 7 bases, with 15 bases between the two germline ends.

The V and J genes are TRBV7-6 and TRBJ2-1; D gene ambiguous. This CDR3 is 13 amino acids long. V lost 0 bases to trimming and J lost 7 bases, with 7 bases between them. Germline values: CDR1 SGHVS, CDR2 FNYEAQ. DNA for the CDR3: TGTGCCAGCAGCTTAGCGGACGGGAATGAGCAGTTCTTC. Protein product: CASSLADGNEQFF.

The chain has TRBV9 and TRBJ2-3; D is perhaps TRBD2 (6 bases). This CDR3 has 16 residues. With 7 bases removed from V and 3 bases from J, the gap between germline ends came to 21 bases. The germline CDR1 and CDR2 sequences are SGDLS and YYNGEE. CDR3 bases: TGTGCCAGCGCCCCAACACTTGGGGGGTGGACAGATACGCAGTATTTT. Amino acid sequence: CASAPTLGGWTDTQYF.

The rearrangement uses TRBV29-1 and TRBJ2-7; D perhaps matches TRBD2 (5 bases). The CDR3 covers 11 residues. Germline loops: CDR1 SQVTM, CDR2 ANQGSEA. Trimming stripped 2 bases from V and 3 bases from J, with 5 bases between. This CDR3 reads CSVERGYEQYF. In nucleotides, the CDR3 is TGCAGCGTTGAACGGGGCTACGAGCAGTACTTC.

The CDR3: CASSIFQGAEAFF. CDR3 in DNA: TGTGCCAGTAGTATTTTCCAGGGCGCTGAAGCTTTCTTT. This chain joins TRBV19 and TRBJ1-1, with D maybe TRBD1 (5 bases). From germline, CDR1 is LNHDA and CDR2 SQIVND (reference sequence). Trimming pared 3 bases from V and 6 bases from J, leaving 11 bases between. The CDR3 spans 13 residues.

The V gene is TRBV5-5, the J gene TRBJ1-3; D remains ambiguous. CDR1 and CDR2 (germline): SGHKS, YYEKEE (reference sequence). Deletions cut 4 bases from V and 4 bases from J, with 12 bases between. The CDR3 covers 14 residues. The CDR3 sequence: CASSVTAPGNTIYF. The CDR3 DNA sequence: TGTGCCAGCAGCGTTACCGCTCCCGGAAACACCATATATTTT.

The rearrangement uses TRBV15 and TRBJ2-6; possibly TRBD1 for D (6 bases). The germline V gene has CDR1 LNHNV and CDR2 YYDKDF (reference sequence). CDR3 size: 17 residues. The V end was cut by 5 bases, the J end by 0 bases, with 14 bases between. In DNA, the CDR3 is TGTGCCACCAGCGGGGGACACCAATCCTCTGGGGCCAACGTCCTGACTTTC. As protein: CATSGGHQSSGANVLTF.

The chain joins TRBV7-6 to TRBJ1-1, with D maybe TRBD1 (6 bases). The CDR3 loop spans 14 amino acids. Deletions cut 4 bases from V and 8 bases from J, with 17 bases between. The germline gives CDR1 SGHVS, CDR2 FNYEAQ. The CDR3 DNA is TGTGCCAGCAGCTCGATACCAACAGGGAAGGAAGCTTTCTTT. Translating gives CASSSIPTGKEAFF. Together with reference TRBV7-6 and TRBJ1-1, the CDR3 gives the full variable domain: GAGVSQSPRYKVTKRGQDVALRCDPISGHVSLYWYRQALGQGPEFLTYFNYEAQQDKSGLPNDRFSAERPEGSISTLTIQRTEQRDSAMYRCASSSIPTGKEAFFGQGTRLTVV.

The chain combines TRBV5-6 with TRBJ2-3; 10 bases match TRBD2. J was trimmed by 6 bases and V by 4 bases; bases with no gene match: 8. The length of the CDR3 is 15 residues. Germline V gene sequence: CDR1 SGHDT, CDR2 YYEEEE. The CDR3 nucleotides are TGTGCCAGCAGCCCCGCTAGCGGGGGTAGGGATACGCAGTATTTT. It translates to CASSPASGGRDTQYF.

V is TRBV6-5 and J is TRBJ2-1; TRBD1 aligns across 8 bases. V shed 4 bases, J shed 6 bases, and the junction held 11 bases outside the gene matches. CDR3 length: 16 amino acids. CDR1 MNHEY and CDR2 SVGAGI come from the germline V gene. The CDR3: CASSSLGQEGFNEQFF. The CDR3 DNA follows: TGTGCCAGCAGTTCGCTGGGACAGGAGGGTTTCAATGAGCAGTTCTTC.

This chain uses TRBV7-2 with TRBJ2-7, with 7 bases identical to TRBD1. The germline CDR1 and CDR2 sequences are SGHTA and FQGNSA. V trimming: 0 bases; J trimming: 6 bases; junction bases outside the gene matches: 14. The CDR3 covers 17 residues. CDR3 in amino acids: CASSLAVQGPEVGEQYF. As DNA, the CDR3 is TGTGCCAGCAGCTTAGCGGTACAGGGGCCGGAGGTGGGCGAGCAGTACTTC.

The chain uses TRBV5-1 and TRBJ2-7, with no clear D. The CDR3 covers 15 residues. Trimming stripped 6 bases from V and 0 bases from J, with 16 bases between. CDR1 and CDR2 (germline): SGHRS, YFSETQ. The CDR3 here is CASTPQDALSYEQYF. The CDR3, as DNA: TGCGCCAGCACACCCCAGGACGCACTCTCCTACGAGCAGTACTTC.

This clone is a singleton in its sample. The rearrangement uses TRBV27 and TRBJ1-1; the D gene is possibly TRBD1 (6 bases). Germline V gene sequence: CDR1 MNHEY, CDR2 SMNVEV (reference sequence). The CDR3 contains 14 residues. Trimming took 4 bases from V and 1 from J, leaving 10 bases between them. The CDR3: CASSWGGGNTEAFF. CDR3 coding DNA: TGTGCCAGCAGTTGGGGAGGGGGGAACACTGAAGCTTTCTTT.

V gene TRBV9 combines with J gene TRBJ2-3; D is unresolved. Per germline, CDR1 SGDLS and CDR2 YYNGEE. The CDR3 spans 15 residues. With 4 bases removed from V and 3 bases from J, the gap between germline ends came to 15 bases. The CDR3 reads CASSKLAVETDTQYF. CDR3 coding DNA: TGTGCCAGCAGCAAGCTCGCTGTGGAGACAGATACGCAGTATTTT.

The chain combines TRBV11-2 with TRBJ1-5, with a weak D call TRBD1 (6 bases). Trimming pared 5 bases from V and 1 base from J, leaving 9 bases between. Germline V gene sequence: CDR1 SGHAT, CDR2 FQNNGV. This CDR3 contains 14 residues. This chain's CDR3 is CASSGTISNQPQHF. CDR3 sequence (DNA): TGTGCCAGCAGCGGGACAATAAGCAATCAGCCCCAGCATTTT.

The chain joins TRBV5-1 to TRBJ2-7; 7 nucleotides line up with TRBD2. Germline assignment: CDR1 SGHRS and CDR2 YFSETQ. This CDR3 region has 13 residues. The V segment lost 0 bases and the J segment 3 bases; nucleotides outside the gene matches: 0. Here the CDR3 reads CASSLASGYEQYF. As DNA, the CDR3 is TGCGCCAGCAGCTTGGCTAGCGGCTACGAGCAGTACTTC. Full variable domain (missing parts from reference TRBV5-1 and TRBJ2-7): KAGVTQTPRYLIKTRGQQVTLSCSPISGHRSVSWYQQTPGQGLQFLFEYFSETQRNKGNFPGRFSGRQFSNSRSEMNVSTLELGDSALYLCASSLASGYEQYFGPGTRLTVT.

The rearrangement links TRBV7-9 to TRBJ1-2, with D possibly being TRBD1 (5 bases). CDR3 size: 12 residues. V was pared by 5 bases and J by 5 bases, with 9 bases between. CDR1 SEHNR and CDR2 FQNEAQ come from the germline V gene (reference sequence). The CDR3 nucleotides are TGTGCCAGCAGCCGGGAGGGGTATGGCTACACCTTC. It encodes CASSREGYGYTF.

The chain combines TRBV19 with TRBJ2-7; D possibly uses TRBD1 or TRBD2 (6 bases each). The CDR3 is made up of 15 amino acids. Between the trimmed V and J ends, which lost 3 bases and 6 bases, there was a span of 18 bases. From germline, CDR1 is LNHDA and CDR2 SQIVND (reference sequence). The CDR3 bases are TGTGCCAGTAGTATCTCCGGGGGCGGTTTATCCGAGCAGTACTTC. This translates into CASSISGGGLSEQYF.

CDR3 protein: CASSLSTTYEQYF. The CDR3 region has the DNA TGTGCCAGCAGCCTCTCCACAACCTACGAGCAGTACTTC. The chain couples TRBV7-9 to TRBJ2-7, with D hard to call. The CDR3 extends over 13 amino acids. Germline V gene data show CDR1 as SEHNR and CDR2 as FQNEAQ (reference sequence). V lost 5 bases, J lost 2 bases, and 10 bases lay in between.